Each of the 6 T cell receptor beta chains below was sequenced from the same sample in a study of blood T cells in healthy people across ages. Together with a sample-barcoded 5' primer, a J-beta primer mix was included in a second PCR lasting roughly 6 to 12 cycles. TCRdb re-analysed the 5' RACE reads in MiXCR, keeping a single row per CDR3 protein. The table includes roughly 1,500,000 distinct CDR3 sequences, roughly 40% detected once. Sequencing input: blood. All receptors derive from a woman aged 18-29 years in good health.

The V call is TRBV12-3 or TRBV12-4, the J call TRBJ1-1; 7 bases match TRBD1. This CDR3 spans 19 amino acids. V shed 8 bases and J 0 bases; nucleotides not matched to a gene: 21. The chain's CDR3 is CASSVTIANYRGMNTEAFF. The CDR3 coding sequence is TGTGCCAGCTCAGTAACCATCGCGAATTACAGGGGAATGAACACTGAAGCTTTCTTT.

This clonotype was detected a few times. The chain combines TRBV27 with TRBJ2-3; possible D gene TRBD2, 6 bases. The CDR3 length is 14 residues. Germline CDR1 MNHEY, CDR2 SMNVEV (reference sequence). The V and J ends lost 4 bases and 3 bases respectively, with 11 bases between them. The DNA of the CDR3 is TGTGCCAGCAGTTCGGAGGGTATAACAGATACGCAGTATTTT. Its translation: CASSSEGITDTQYF.

This clonotype has only a few counts. The V and J genes are TRBV4-1 and TRBJ1-2, with D perhaps matching TRBD1 (6 bases). CDR1 MGHRA and CDR2 YSYEKL come from the germline V gene. Trimming shortened V by 3 bases and J by 5 bases, and 16 bases separated the two germline ends. The CDR3 is made up of 15 amino acids. The CDR3 DNA reads TGCGCCAGCAGCCAGGGCCGAACAGGGTTTTATGGCTACACCTTC. Translating it yields CASSQGRTGFYGYTF.

In nucleotides, the CDR3 is TGTGCCAGCAGTGAAAGGCAGTTGGAGGTTCAGCCCCAGCATTTT. Translating it yields CASSERQLEVQPQHF. The chain combines TRBV6-1 with TRBJ1-5; D is unresolved. V lost 2 bases and J lost 6, with 14 bases in between. The CDR3 is made up of 15 amino acids. CDR1 MNHNS and CDR2 SASEGT come from the germline V gene.

This chain links TRBV7-9 with TRBJ2-1; TRBD2 might be the D (7 bases). Germline CDR1 reads SEHNR; CDR2 reads FQNEAQ (reference sequence). The ends were cut back, 1 base at V and 7 bases at J, with 17 bases in the middle. This CDR3 spans 16 amino acids. CDR3 in amino acids: CASSLEGGRFDNEQFF. The CDR3 bases are TGTGCCAGCAGCTTAGAGGGGGGGCGATTTGATAATGAGCAGTTCTTC.

This sequence joins TRBV27 and TRBJ2-1, with 13 nucleotides matching TRBD2. The CDR3 has 19 residues. Germline V gene lookup returns CDR1 MNHEY and CDR2 SMNVEV (reference sequence). V gave up 2 bases and J gave up 7 bases; unmatched junction bases: 14. CDR3 protein: CASSLTSGGAILGSNEQFF. In DNA form, the CDR3 reads TGTGCCAGCAGTTTAACTAGCGGGGGGGCGATTCTTGGGTCGAATGAGCAGTTCTTC.